This entry concerns a single T cell receptor (beta chain). Its antigen remains unknown. This sample was taken from a study of cytotoxic CD8 clonotypes in ibrutinib-treated CLL. General study points: Clonality went up at the time of ibrutinib response, stayed stable in sustained remission, and later dropped back toward its baseline level at progression. Public clonotypes, found uncommonly, either contracted or stayed stable on treatment.

The table came from immunoSEQ multiplex PCR; TCRdb's copy has only in-frame clones and leaves some out. Of some 140,000 clones listed, approximately 80% are singletons. Trimming removed 8 bases from V and 0 bases from J, with 7 bases in between. The CDR3 is 11 residues long. CDR1 is GTSNPN, CDR2 SVGIG, per germline (reference sequence). The sequence was collected from a human donor with chronic lymphocytic leukemia. This specimen consisted of PBMCs, obtained after 24 months of ibrutinib treatment. V and J are TRBV30 and TRBJ2-5; D unresolved. The DNA for the CDR3 is TGTGCCGTCCCGGACCAAGAGACCCAGTACTTC. Encoded protein: CAVPDQETQYF.